This T cell receptor beta chain was documented in a study of monozygotic twins with inflammatory bowel disease. CDR1 SGHNT and CDR2 YYREEE come from the germline V gene (reference sequence). The length of the CDR3 is 15 residues. TCRdb reprocessed the 5' RACE reads and stores each CDR3 protein as one record, lacking DNA. The sample features approximately 420,000 distinct CDR3 sequences, with roughly 2.5% in its top ten. The sequenced material came from blood. This TCR derives from a human donor with ulcerative colitis or Crohn's disease, or a healthy co-twin of an affected twin (not recorded which). This chain connects TRBV5-4 to TRBJ2-7; TCRdb reports TRBD1, a call that lacks DNA to check it against. CDR3 in amino acids: CASTPGGQGTYEQYF.